Listed here are 4 T cell receptor beta chains from one sample, sequenced in a study of graft-versus-host responses after intestinal transplantation. Libraries were prepared by immunoSEQ multiplex PCR; TCRdb keeps only in-frame clonotypes and omits some of them. The table lists around 130,000 clones, 85% to 95% of them singletons. Their recognized antigens are unknown. The sequences come from unstimulated CD4+ T cells sorted from spleen or lymph node cells, collected before intestinal transplant. These receptors were obtained from a human donor who received an intestinal transplant.

The chain combines TRBV5-1 with TRBJ2-2; 7 bases fit TRBD2. Losses at the gene ends were 4 bases for V and 4 bases for J; bases not matched to a gene: 10. This CDR3 contains 16 residues. Germline V lookup: CDR1 SGHRS, CDR2 YFSETQ. The CDR3 spells CASSISSGRPTGELFF. The CDR3 DNA reads as TGCGCCAGCAGCATTAGTAGCGGGCGACCCACCGGGGAGCTGTTTTTT.

The table lists this clone with a count of one. V gene TRBV9 combines with J gene TRBJ2-1, with 7 nucleotides matching TRBD1. Germline V gives CDR1 SGDLS, CDR2 YYNGEE. The V gene end was trimmed by 2 bases and the J gene end by 4 bases; junction bases not matched to a gene: 12. CDR3 length equals 17 residues. In DNA, the CDR3 is TGTGCCAGCAGCGTCAACCTGAGGGGACAGTCATACAATGAGCAGTTCTTC. This codes for CASSVNLRGQSYNEQFF.

This chain links TRBV6-6 with TRBJ2-6, with TRBD1 matching over 9 bases. CDR3 length: 16 amino acids. Germline CDR1 MNHNY, CDR2 SVGAGI (reference sequence). The V and J ends lost 7 bases and 3 bases, in that order; junction bases with no gene match: 7. In DNA form, the CDR3 reads TGTGCCAGCACGCGGGACAGGGTTGGTGGGGCCAACGTCCTGACTTTC. Translating it yields CASTRDRVGGANVLTF.

The chain carries TRBV5-4 and TRBJ2-5, with D maybe TRBD2 (6 bases). Trimming left V 0 bases short and J 4 bases short, with 16 bases between. This CDR3 has 16 amino acids. CDR1 and CDR2 (germline): SGHNT, YYREEE (reference sequence). The DNA of the CDR3 is TGTGCCAGCAGCTTGGGGCGGGGTGGTATAGGAGAGACCCAGTACTTC. This gives the protein CASSLGRGGIGETQYF.